This is a list of T cell receptor beta chains from one sample in a study of blood T cell repertoires in COVID-19. Sequencing used immunoSEQ multiplex PCR; TCRdb keeps in-frame clones, though not all of them. This sample has about 77,000 clones; under 95% occur once, and the top ten carry about 15%. The specimen sequenced was peripheral blood. These receptors originate from a woman aged 80 or over with active or convalescent COVID-19. Each CDR3 is given with its conserved first and last residue. Each record gives: J gene, V gene, CDR3 protein.

>TRBJ1-1|TRBV4-2
CASSQKFGENTEAFF
>TRBJ1-4|TRBV11-2
CASSLGGGAEEKLFF
>TRBJ1-5|TRBV7-2
CASSLRGDQPQHF
>TRBJ1-2|TRBV6-5
CATNRGDSGGYTF
>TRBJ2-7|TRBV21-1
CASSGGGAPYEQYF
>TRBJ2-3|TRBV30
CAWRGQANPSTDTQYF
>TRBJ1-1|TRBV6-5
CASNTARGAFF
>TRBJ1-6|TRBV27
CASSPTGINSPLHF
>TRBJ2-7|TRBV27
CASSFSQGYEQYF
>TRBJ2-1|TRBV18
CASSPSRRTGLNEQFF
>TRBJ1-6|TRBV19
CASRIGAGGRNNSPLHF
>TRBJ2-1|TRBV11-2
CASSFGGGSSYNEQFF
>TRBJ2-7|TRBV6-5
CASSYSGGLEQYF
>TRBJ1-2|TRBV6-5
CASSYSRQNYGYTF
>TRBJ1-2|TRBV27
CASSSQGPNGYTF
>TRBJ1-6|TRBV4-2
CASSLGQQSSYNSPLHF
>TRBJ1-1|TRBV5-4
CASSFGRSNTEAFF
>TRBJ2-7|TRBV3-1/TRBV3-2
CASSQDRGLAGGKEQYF
>TRBJ2-7|TRBV4-2
CASSQDPIQRAYEQYF
>TRBJ2-1|TRBV12-3/TRBV12-4
CASSLGRHEQFF
>TRBJ2-2|TRBV11-2
CATSLTDSNTGELFF
>TRBJ2-1|TRBV9
CASSVGSGGANEQFF
>TRBJ2-1|TRBV19
CATSRQAGGRHEQFF
>TRBJ1-6|TRBV4-1
CASSQDQRRTLNSPLHF
>TRBJ1-2|TRBV20-1
CSAPKSYGYTF
>TRBJ2-3|TRBV4-3
CASSQAVAGTTDTQYF
>TRBJ1-1|TRBV5-1
CASSLAGGQNTEAFF
>TRBJ2-7|TRBV27
CASSLSVGGYEQYF
>TRBJ1-2|TRBV5-1
CASRPSPGTGGDYGYTF
>TRBJ2-2|TRBV9
CASSVGGGTGELFF
>TRBJ2-3|TRBV5-1
CASSLAFRGDTQYF
>TRBJ1-2|TRBV4-3
CASSQTTGTGRKRYTF
>TRBJ1-1|TRBV28
CASSTGDPEAFF
>TRBJ1-5|TRBV19
CASSIRPGGRGNQPQHF
>TRBJ2-1|TRBV14
CASRGQGGQFF
>TRBJ1-6|TRBV28
CASTPGGTPLHF
>TRBJ2-2|TRBV19
CASKRTENTGELFF
>TRBJ1-1|TRBV14
CASSLGTWKMNTEAFF
>TRBJ2-3|TRBV24-1
CATSDLSTSGETDTQYF
>TRBJ1-1|TRBV28
CASSPRTGRNTEAFF